This T cell receptor beta chain emerged from a study of T cells in Graves' hyperthyroidism and ophthalmopathy. Notes on this clonotype: Its antigen is not identified.

Germline trimming cut 5 bases from V and 11 bases from J; bases unmatched to any gene: 14. The CDR3 is 14 residues long. CDR1 is SGHTA, CDR2 FQGNSA, per germline. RNA transcripts provided the source from which TCR beta CDR3 regions were amplified. An initial round of RT-PCR targeting the TCR CDR3 relied on the HTBI primer set. TCRdb reanalysed the multiplex PCR reads using MiXCR and keeps one entry per CDR3 protein. This sample has about 840,000 distinct CDR3 sequences, with over 35% found just once. General study results and limits: Onset of ophthalmopathy came a median roughly 6 months after the model predicted it. In blood, most of the thyroid clonotypes expanded above 0.001 were also present.

The source of the PBMCs was over 8.5 ml of fresh peripheral blood. The TCR sequence derives from a man aged 18 to 30 with Graves' hyperthyroidism. Sequencing was performed on blood. The chain couples TRBV7-2 to TRBJ1-1, with 7 nucleotides matching TRBD1. The CDR3 nucleotides read TGTGCCAGCAGCCCCACCACAGGGGACCGAGAGGCTTTCTTT. Amino acids: CASSPTTGDREAFF.